This TCR beta chain was captured by sequencing in a study of shared clonotypes between healthy human individuals. Study-wide results and caveats: An expected dependence of interdonor clonotype sharing on sequencing depth was noted. The low donor count limited represented genetic and exposure-history diversity.

Ten immunoSEQ deep assay plates served to sequence unsorted PBMC DNA. Profiled with immunoSEQ multiplex PCR; TCRdb holds only in-frame clones, not every one. The sample consists of about half a million clones, around 80% of them appearing once. The sample holds one count of this clone. Its target is not known. Adult donors, all healthy and HIV-negative, had no recent acute infections or vaccinations. The CDR3 is 15 residues long. Trimming cost V 7 bases and J 0 bases, with 12 bases left between them. CDR1 and CDR2 (germline): SNHLY, FYNNEI. The chain has TRBV2 and TRBJ2-2; D ambiguous. This sequence was found in a woman aged 40 to 50 in good health. Some clones in this sample may be carry-over from other donors' samples. Sequenced sample: PBMCs. As DNA, the CDR3 is TGTGCCAGCAACCCGGGCCTATCGAACACCGGGGAGCTGTTTTTT. The encoded protein is CASNPGLSNTGELFF.